This record concerns one T cell receptor beta chain sequence. Its antigen is as yet unknown. The sample originates from a study of T cells after yellow fever vaccination. Findings and caveats of the study: Some clonotypes, a small share, were shared between CD4 and CD8 compartments. On re-exposure, the response was weaker but peaked faster, at day 5 versus 15.

Losses at the gene ends were 2 bases for V and 7 bases for J; bases not matched to a gene: 5. The CDR3 length is 14 residues. The germline gives CDR1 LGHNA, CDR2 YSLEER. Making TCR cDNA involved 5'RACE template switching, which added UMIs and a universal primer site. TCRdb processed the 5' RACE reads anew with MiXCR; each CDR3 protein has one entry. The repertoire holds some 350,000 distinct CDR3 sequences, with 8.5% to 10% as singletons. This receptor was identified in a man younger than 35 who received the YFV17D yellow fever vaccine. The sequenced sample was PBMCs, obtained on the day of the first yellow fever vaccination. V and J are TRBV4-3 and TRBJ1-1; 9 bases are a match to TRBD1. CDR3 region: CASSQIDRGNEAFF. DNA of the CDR3: TGCGCCAGCAGCCAAATAGACAGGGGGAATGAAGCTTTCTTT.